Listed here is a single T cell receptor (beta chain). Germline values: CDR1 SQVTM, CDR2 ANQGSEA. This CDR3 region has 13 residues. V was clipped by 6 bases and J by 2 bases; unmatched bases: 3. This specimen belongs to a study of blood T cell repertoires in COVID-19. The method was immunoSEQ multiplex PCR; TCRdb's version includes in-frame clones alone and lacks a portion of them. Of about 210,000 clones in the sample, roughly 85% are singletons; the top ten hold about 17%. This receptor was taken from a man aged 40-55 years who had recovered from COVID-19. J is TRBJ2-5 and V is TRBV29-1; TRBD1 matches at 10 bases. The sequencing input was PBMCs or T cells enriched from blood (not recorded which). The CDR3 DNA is TGCAGCGTCACGGGACAGGGGCAAGAGACCCAGTACTTC. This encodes CSVTGQGQETQYF. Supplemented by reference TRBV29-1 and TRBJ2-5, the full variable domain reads SAVISQKPSRDICQRGTSLTIQCQVDSQVTMMFWYRQQPGQSLTLIATANQGSEATYESGFVIDKFPISRPNLTFSTLTVSNMSPEDSSIYLCSVTGQGQETQYFGPGTRLLVL.